This TCR beta chain is from a study of blood T cell repertoires in COVID-19. At the level of the study: Acute and convalescent COVID-19 samples came from the United States, Italy and Spain. T cells, B-cell-depleted T cells, or PBMCs supplied cDNA or gDNA.

In germline, CDR1 is SEHNR, CDR2 FQNEAQ (reference sequence). CDR3 length: 14 amino acids. Between the trimmed V and J ends, which lost 0 bases and 3 bases, there was a span of 9 bases. As processed by the authors: Using reference gene primer amplification, nucleated cell counts were estimated. The method was immunoSEQ multiplex PCR; TCRdb's version includes in-frame clones alone and lacks a portion of them. V and J calls and clone size are those listed in that table; D and trimming were worked out from the DNA. The sample lists approximately 280,000 clones; over 75% were seen once. Patients from Seattle were sampled longitudinally, starting during active infection.

The TCR comes from a woman in her twenties or thirties with COVID-19, enrolled during active disease. The sequencing input was peripheral blood. The J gene is TRBJ2-7, the V gene TRBV7-9, with D unclear. The CDR3 spells CASSLALGLYEQYF. The CDR3 DNA reads TGTGCCAGCAGCTTAGCCCTTGGCCTCTACGAGCAGTACTTC.